The entry that follows covers one T cell receptor (beta chain) sequence. The source of the sample is a study of blood T cell repertoires in COVID-19. Study background: Some COVID-19 samples were acute and others convalescent; all came from the United States, Italy and Spain. From T cells, B-cell-depleted T cells, or PBMCs came the material, which was cDNA or gDNA.

Per the study methods: The assay estimated nucleated cells by amplifying reference gene primers. Profiled with immunoSEQ multiplex PCR; TCRdb holds only in-frame clones, not every one. V, J and clone size were drawn from that table, and D and trimming were deduced from the DNA. The sample holds some 220,000 clones, around 90% seen once. Sequencing was carried out using peripheral blood. This clonotype was sampled from a woman under 30 who had recovered from COVID-19.

The CDR3 sequence is CASGLGTVYEQYF. CDR3 DNA sequence: TGTGCTAGTGGTTTGGGGACAGTTTACGAGCAGTACTTC. This rearrangement joins TRBV12-5 to TRBJ2-7; tentative D call: TRBD1 (6 bases). Trimming shortened V by 1 base and J by 4 bases, and 8 bases separated the two germline ends. Germline V gene data show CDR1 as LGHNT and CDR2 as FRNRAP. The CDR3 runs to 13 residues.